This T cell receptor (beta chain) was observed in a study of T cells in women clearing cervical HPV infection. Using immunoSEQ multiplex PCR, the repertoire was profiled, and TCRdb retains in-frame clones only, with some absent. Recorded for this sample: about 32,000 clones. A remark on this clone: Its antigen is undetermined. The read halts 3 residues ahead of the CDR3 end, with the missing end drawn from the germline J gene.

Study-wide points: Richness differences could reflect unmeasured T-cell content per sample.

This CDR3 has 16 amino acids. The V gene lost 1 base and the J gene lost 8 bases, with 17 bases spanning the gap. CDR1 and CDR2 from the germline V gene are LNHDA and SQIVND (reference sequence). This receptor was obtained from a woman between 18 and 70 years old with a cervical HPV16 infection that either progressed to CIN3+ or cleared (not recorded which). What was sequenced was blood buffy coat. The chain links TRBV19 to TRBJ1-4; D ambiguous. CDR3 residues: CASSIGRGGLGEKLFF. The part of the CDR3 DNA that was read is TGTGCCAGTAGTATAGGGCGAGGAGGGTTAGGGGAAAAA.